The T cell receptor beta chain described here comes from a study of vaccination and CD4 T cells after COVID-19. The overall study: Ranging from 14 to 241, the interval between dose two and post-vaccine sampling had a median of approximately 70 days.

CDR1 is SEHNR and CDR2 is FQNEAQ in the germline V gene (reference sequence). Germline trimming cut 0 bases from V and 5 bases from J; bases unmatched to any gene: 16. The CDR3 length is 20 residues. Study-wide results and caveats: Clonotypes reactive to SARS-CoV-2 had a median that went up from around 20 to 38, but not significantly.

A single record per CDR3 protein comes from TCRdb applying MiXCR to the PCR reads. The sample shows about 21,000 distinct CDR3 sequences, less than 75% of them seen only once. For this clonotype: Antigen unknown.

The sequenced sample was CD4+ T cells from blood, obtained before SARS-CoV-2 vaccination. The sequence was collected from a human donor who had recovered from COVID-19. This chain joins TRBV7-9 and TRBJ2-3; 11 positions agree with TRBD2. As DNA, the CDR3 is TGTGCCAGCAGCTTAGCGGCAGGGTGGTGGCTAGCGGGAGGCCGAGATACGCAGTATTTT. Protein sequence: CASSLAAGWWLAGGRDTQYF.